What follows is one T cell receptor beta chain and its context. This clonotype was counted between two and nine times. Its antigen has not been determined. No base quality values were provided; no much bigger clone lies one nucleotide off. This specimen belongs to a study of T-cell reconstitution after alpha-beta-depleted transplantation in children (dated by TCRdb to the mid-2010s). Study-wide context: The study quantitatively tracked T-cell immune reconstitution after TCRalphabeta/CD19-depleted allogeneic hematopoietic cell transplantation in children using TCR repertoire profiling. What the study reported, not specific to this receptor: In some patients, the high TCRbeta diversity seen at day 60 was put down to recipient T cells and intrathymic progenitors that had survived conditioning. The apparently early recovery of alphabetaT-cell counts about two months after transplant reportedly depended on only several hundred rapidly expanded clones that came from non-depleted graft cells. Hyperexpanded clone frequencies declined over subsequent months; after one year, T-cell counts and TCRbeta diversity were mostly attributed to newly produced T cells.

V is clipped by 3 bases and J by 0 bases, and the sequence between their germline boundaries is 15 bases long. There are 16 amino acids in the CDR3, from cysteine to phenylalanine inclusive. Kept here is only the CDR3 DNA, which spans 48 bases and is read in frame from base 1. CDR1 and CDR2 are read off the germline V gene (reference sequence) as DFQATT and SNEGSKA. Library preparation was by PCR. Data came from an Illumina HiSeq 2500. To normalize quantification of the TCRbeta repertoire, the TCR libraries were built with molecular barcoding that relied on unique molecular identifiers. TCRdb handled the public reads itself, with Q25 trimming in fastp and clone calling in MiXCR, and kept productive beta chains. Duplicate CDR3 protein sequences are folded into a single record with the most common DNA and genes. This sample is represented by some 600,000 distinct CDR3 sequences; approximately 13% of them were singletons. Jointly, the top ten make up about 2.2% of the sample.

The treatment or condition label, read with the paper, signifies: allogeneic hematopoietic cell transplantation with graft depleted of TCRalphabeta T cells and CD19 B cells. The transplant recipients were children given TCRalphabeta/CD19-depleted allogeneic hematopoietic cell grafts. The sequenced sample was PBMCs, mostly from graft donor cells, obtained 360 days after TCRalphabeta/CD19-depleted stem cell transplant. The origin of this receptor is a male patient under 18 who had a stem cell transplant for acute myeloid leukemia, so the T cells may come from the graft donor. The V and J genes are TRBV20-1 and TRBJ1-3, with the D gene not confidently named. CDR3 sequence: CSASEIGWGSGNTIYF. The DNA sequence follows: TGCAGTGCTAGTGAAATCGGCTGGGGCTCTGGAAACACCATATATTTT.